One and the same sample provided the 12 T cell receptor beta chains below, sequenced in a study of blood T cell repertoires in COVID-19. Profiling relied on immunoSEQ multiplex PCR, and the TCRdb table lists in-frame clones only, not all of them. The data hold some 150,000 clones, with around 86% observed a single time. Sequences were obtained from peripheral blood. These receptors all stem from a man in his 70s with acute or convalescent COVID-19.

V usage is TRBV6-5 and J usage is TRBJ2-7, with 8 positions matching TRBD1. V was pared by 4 bases and J by 9 bases, with 11 bases of the junction left unmatched. The germline gives CDR1 MNHEY, CDR2 SVGAGI. The CDR3 runs 14 residues. CDR3 amino acids: CASSFQVTGVGQYF. The CDR3 nucleotides read TGTGCCAGCAGTTTCCAAGTGACAGGGGTTGGGCAGTACTTC.

The CDR3 DNA follows: TGTGCCAGCAGCAAAGGGGCAGCTTGGAATAATTCACCCCTCCACTTT. Translating it yields CASSKGAAWNNSPLHF. The rearrangement joins TRBV21-1 to TRBJ1-6; TRBD1 reflects the table's D call only, with no check against the DNA. TRBV21-1 is noted as a pseudogene. This CDR3 has 16 amino acids.

The chain recombines TRBV5-1 with TRBJ2-2; D gene unclear. Germline CDR1 and CDR2: SGHRS and YFSETQ. V dropped 4 bases and J dropped 4 bases, with 5 bases sitting between them. This CDR3 has 12 amino acids. This CDR3 is CASSRGTGELFF. The CDR3 nucleotides are TGCGCCAGCAGCCGCGGCACCGGGGAGCTGTTTTTT.

The V call is TRBV28, the J call TRBJ2-7; D may be TRBD1 (6 bases). The V and J ends lost 3 bases and 2 bases respectively, with 11 bases between them. Germline assignment: CDR1 MDHEN and CDR2 SYDVKM. This CDR3 comprises 14 residues. CDR3 protein: CASSFVDSTYEQYF. The DNA of the CDR3 is TGTGCCAGCAGTTTTGTGGACAGCACCTACGAGCAGTACTTC.

This chain joins TRBV27 and TRBJ2-5; the match to TRBD1 covers 10 bases. This CDR3 spans 16 amino acids. V shed 3 bases and J 4 bases; nucleotides not matched to a gene: 8. Germline-derived CDR1 and CDR2 are MNHEY and SMNVEV (reference sequence). CDR3 sequence: CASSLAGTGVPETQYF. CDR3 bases: TGTGCCAGCAGTTTGGCCGGGACAGGGGTCCCAGAGACCCAGTACTTC.

The chain joins TRBV10-2 to TRBJ1-1; D unclear. With 7 bases removed from V and 6 bases from J, the gap between germline ends came to 15 bases. The CDR3 length is 13 residues. Per germline, CDR1 WSHSY and CDR2 SAAADI. Here the CDR3 reads CASKSKRVSEAFF. The CDR3 bases are TGCGCCAGCAAGTCCAAGCGAGTGTCTGAAGCTTTCTTT.

V usage is TRBV28 and J usage is TRBJ1-1; D gene uncertain. The CDR3 is 15 residues long. From germline, CDR1 is MDHEN and CDR2 SYDVKM. The ends were cut back, 4 bases at V and 7 bases at J, with 19 bases in the middle. The CDR3 sequence: CASSSLRTAPHEAFF. DNA for the CDR3: TGTGCCAGCAGTTCCCTCAGAACAGCACCCCATGAAGCTTTCTTT.

This clone came up a few times. This chain joins TRBV18 and TRBJ2-2; 7 bases map to TRBD2. Germline CDR1 KGHSH, CDR2 LQKENI. The CDR3 runs to 15 residues. Trimming cost V 2 bases and J 6 bases; bases outside gene matches: 6. For the CDR3, the DNA is TGTGCCAGCTCACCAGGGGAACTAGCGCCCGGGGAGCTGTTTTTT. It codes for CASSPGELAPGELFF.

CDR3 DNA sequence: TGTGCCAGCTCACGGGAGGGCGGTGAGACCCAGTACTTC. It translates to CASSREGGETQYF. This sequence joins TRBV18 and TRBJ2-5; 7 positions match TRBD2. Germline V CDR1 and CDR2: KGHSH, LQKENI. The length of the CDR3 is 13 residues. J was trimmed by 5 bases and V by 4 bases; bases with no gene match: 4.

This clone appeared a single time. The chain uses TRBV2 and TRBJ1-2; D uncertain. Trimming shortened V by 2 bases and J by 0 bases, and 10 bases separated the two germline ends. Germline CDR1 is SNHLY and CDR2 is FYNNEI. The CDR3 sequence is 15 residues long. In DNA, the CDR3 is TGTGCCAGCAGTGAAATGGGCAGAACTAACTATGGCTACACCTTC. The encoded protein is CASSEMGRTNYGYTF.

The chain has TRBV6-6 and TRBJ2-5; D perhaps matches TRBD1 (6 bases). CDR3 length equals 16 residues. The germline gives CDR1 MNHNY, CDR2 SVGAGI (reference sequence). Trimming removed 4 bases from V and 4 bases from J, with 19 bases in between. The CDR3 is CASSSRGPRTGETQYF. The DNA for the CDR3 is TGTGCCAGCAGTTCCAGGGGACCCAGAACGGGAGAGACCCAGTACTTC.

V gene TRBV28 combines with J gene TRBJ2-3; weak D call: TRBD2 (7 bases). Between the trimmed V and J ends, which lost 6 bases and 0 bases, there was a span of 16 bases. The CDR3 extends over 16 amino acids. Germline assignment: CDR1 MDHEN and CDR2 SYDVKM. The CDR3 is CASSGRGGVSTDTQYF. As DNA, the CDR3 is TGTGCCAGCAGCGGACGAGGGGGGGTTAGCACAGATACGCAGTATTTT.